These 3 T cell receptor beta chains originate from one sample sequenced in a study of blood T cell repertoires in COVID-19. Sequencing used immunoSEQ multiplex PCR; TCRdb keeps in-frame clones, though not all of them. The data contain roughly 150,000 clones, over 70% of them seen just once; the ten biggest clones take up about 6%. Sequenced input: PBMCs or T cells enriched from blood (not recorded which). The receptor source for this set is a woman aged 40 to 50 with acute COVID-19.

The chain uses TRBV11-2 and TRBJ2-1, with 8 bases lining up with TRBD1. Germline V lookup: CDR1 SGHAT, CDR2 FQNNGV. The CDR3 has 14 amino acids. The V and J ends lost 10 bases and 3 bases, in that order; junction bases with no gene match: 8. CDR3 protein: CATKGQEIYNEQFF. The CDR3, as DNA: TGTGCCACCAAGGGACAGGAGATCTACAATGAGCAGTTCTTC.

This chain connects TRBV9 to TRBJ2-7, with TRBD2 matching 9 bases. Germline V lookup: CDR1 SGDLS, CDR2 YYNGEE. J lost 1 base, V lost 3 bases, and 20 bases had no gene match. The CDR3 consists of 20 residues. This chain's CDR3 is CASSAPPRLAEDPLSYEQYF. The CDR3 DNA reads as TGTGCCAGCAGCGCCCCCCCGAGACTAGCGGAGGATCCCCTTTCCTACGAGCAGTACTTC.

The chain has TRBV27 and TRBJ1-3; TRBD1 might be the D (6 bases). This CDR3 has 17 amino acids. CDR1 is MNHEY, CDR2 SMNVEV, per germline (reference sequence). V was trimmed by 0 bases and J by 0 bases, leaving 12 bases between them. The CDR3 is CASSLSRQGNSGNTIYF. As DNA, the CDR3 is TGTGCCAGCAGTTTATCCCGCCAGGGGAACTCTGGAAACACCATATATTTT.